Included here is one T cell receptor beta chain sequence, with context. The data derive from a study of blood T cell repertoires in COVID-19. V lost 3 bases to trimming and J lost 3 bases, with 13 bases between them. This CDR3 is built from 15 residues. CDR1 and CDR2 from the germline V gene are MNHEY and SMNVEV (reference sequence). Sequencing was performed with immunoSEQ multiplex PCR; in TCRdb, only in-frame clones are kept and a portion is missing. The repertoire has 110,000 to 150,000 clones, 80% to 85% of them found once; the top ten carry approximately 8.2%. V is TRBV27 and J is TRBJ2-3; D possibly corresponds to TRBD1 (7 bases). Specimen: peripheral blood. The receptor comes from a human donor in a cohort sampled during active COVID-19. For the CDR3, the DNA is TGTGCCAGCAGTTTGTGGCAGGGGGGAACAGATACGCAGTATTTT. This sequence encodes CASSLWQGGTDTQYF.